The present TCR beta chain was sequenced within a study of T-cell reconstitution after alpha-beta-depleted transplantation in children. Study-level results: By about two months after transplant, alpha-beta T cells reportedly arose from several hundred graft clones that had expanded. A year had passed since transplant, and T-cell counts and diversity by then came mostly from newly produced T cells.

V was shortened by 4 bases and J by 0 bases, with 13 bases between the two germline ends. Looked up from germline, CDR1 is MNHEY and CDR2 is SMNVEV (reference sequence). The CDR3 runs 16 residues. Preparation of the TCRbeta library was carried out with unique molecular identifiers. TCRdb itself ran the PCR reads through MiXCR, one entry per CDR3 protein. The sample consists of 900,000 or so distinct CDR3 sequences, approximately 15% of them appearing once. This clonotype was recorded a few times. As yet, its antigen is unknown. V gene TRBV27 combines with J gene TRBJ2-1, with a possible D match to TRBD1 (5 bases). This receptor was taken from a male patient under 18 who had a stem cell transplant for acute lymphoblastic leukemia, so the T cells may come from the graft donor. Source: PBMCs, mostly from graft donor cells, taken 360 days after TCRalphabeta/CD19-depleted stem cell transplant. The CDR3: CASSSLWGSSYNEQFF. CDR3 coding DNA: TGTGCCAGCAGTTCGCTTTGGGGCAGCTCCTACAATGAGCAGTTCTTC.